Included here is one T cell receptor (beta chain) sequence, with context. The sample belongs to a study of blood T cell repertoires in COVID-19. The overall study: Material from acute and convalescent COVID-19 was sourced from the United States, Italy and Spain. From T cells, B-cell-depleted T cells, or PBMCs came the material, which was cDNA or gDNA.

The V segment lost 1 base and the J segment 5 bases; nucleotides outside the gene matches: 3. CDR3 length: 13 amino acids. Germline V gene lookup returns CDR1 GTSNPN and CDR2 SVGIG (reference sequence). Study processing details: Amplification of reference gene primers provided the estimated nucleated cell counts. Here immunoSEQ multiplex PCR was the method, and the copy in TCRdb shows in-frame clones only, minus some. The V and J calls and clone size were taken over from that table, and D and trimming were inferred from the DNA. In the table there are 150,000 to 200,000 clones, 88% of which are singletons.

Sequencing used peripheral blood. The V and J genes are TRBV30 and TRBJ2-5; 8 nucleotides agree with TRBD1. This TCR was recovered from a man aged 55 to 69 with acute or convalescent COVID-19. CDR3 in amino acids: CAWSAGGMETQYF. The CDR3 DNA reads TGTGCCTGGAGTGCAGGGGGCATGGAGACCCAGTACTTC.